This T cell receptor (beta chain) stems from a study of neurological immune-mediated disorders. This sample's time point: longitudinal time-point 1 (baseline). Unsorted libraries were prepared from 2 million PBMCs that had been stored at -80 C. Many counts were recorded for this clonotype. Its target is not known. Every sequencing run drew on 15-18 subjects and yielded over 170 million TCR-beta sequences. TCRdb passed the 5' RACE reads through MiXCR, listing each CDR3 protein once. The data hold some 60,000 distinct CDR3 sequences, with about 10% observed a single time. Germline-derived CDR1 and CDR2 are LGHNA and YSLEER. CDR3 length: 17 amino acids. Trimming took 0 bases from V and 3 from J, leaving 17 bases between them. Study-level results: There were no CDR3 amino acid sequences shared by expanded clones across subjects, a result suggesting private repertoires in all groups. Multiple sclerosis, the disease with the least TCR clonal expansion, fell below healthy controls, whereas HTLV-1-associated myelopathy showed the most.

Sequencing used PBMCs. This chain links TRBV4-3 with TRBJ1-1; possible D gene TRBD1, 6 bases. The TCR was taken from a male donor with HTLV-1-associated myelopathy (HAM/TSP). This CDR3 reads CASSQDKSGGEDTEAFF. In DNA form, the CDR3 reads TGCGCCAGCAGCCAAGATAAGTCCGGGGGCGAGGACACTGAAGCTTTCTTT.